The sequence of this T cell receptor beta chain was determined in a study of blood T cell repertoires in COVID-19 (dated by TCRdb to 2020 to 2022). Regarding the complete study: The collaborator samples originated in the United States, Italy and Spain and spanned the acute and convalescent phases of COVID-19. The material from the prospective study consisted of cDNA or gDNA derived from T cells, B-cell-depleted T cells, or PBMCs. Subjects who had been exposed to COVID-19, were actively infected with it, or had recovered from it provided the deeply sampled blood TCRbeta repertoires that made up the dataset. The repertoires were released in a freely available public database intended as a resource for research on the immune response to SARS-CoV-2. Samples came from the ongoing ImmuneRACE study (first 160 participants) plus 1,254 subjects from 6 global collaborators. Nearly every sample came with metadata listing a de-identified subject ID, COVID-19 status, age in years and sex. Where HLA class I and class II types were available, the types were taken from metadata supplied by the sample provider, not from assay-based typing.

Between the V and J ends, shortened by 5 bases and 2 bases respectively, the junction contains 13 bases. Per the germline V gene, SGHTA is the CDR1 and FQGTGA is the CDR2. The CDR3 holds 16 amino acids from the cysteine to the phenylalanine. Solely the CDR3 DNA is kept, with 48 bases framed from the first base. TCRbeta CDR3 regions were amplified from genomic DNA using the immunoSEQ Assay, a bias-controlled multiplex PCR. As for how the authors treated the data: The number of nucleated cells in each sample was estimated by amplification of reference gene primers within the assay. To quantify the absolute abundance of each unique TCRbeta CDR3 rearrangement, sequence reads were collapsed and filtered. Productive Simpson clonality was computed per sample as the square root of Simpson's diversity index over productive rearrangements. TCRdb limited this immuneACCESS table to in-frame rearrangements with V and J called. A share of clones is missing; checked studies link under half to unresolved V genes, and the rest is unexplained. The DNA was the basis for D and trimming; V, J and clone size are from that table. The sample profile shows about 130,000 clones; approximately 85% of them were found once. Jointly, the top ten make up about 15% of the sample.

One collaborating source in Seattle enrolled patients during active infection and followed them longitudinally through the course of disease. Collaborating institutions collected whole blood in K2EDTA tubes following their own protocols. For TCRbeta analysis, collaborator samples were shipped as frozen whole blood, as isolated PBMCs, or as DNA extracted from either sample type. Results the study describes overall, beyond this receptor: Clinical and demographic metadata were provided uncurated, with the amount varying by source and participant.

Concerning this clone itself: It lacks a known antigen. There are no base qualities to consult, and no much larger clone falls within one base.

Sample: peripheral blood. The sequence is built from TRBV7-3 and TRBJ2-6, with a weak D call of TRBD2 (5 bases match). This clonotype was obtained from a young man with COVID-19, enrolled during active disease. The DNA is TGTGCCAGCAGCCCCGGGGATCGGCCTGGGGCCAACGTCCTGACTTTC. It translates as CASSPGDRPGANVLTF.